This paragraph reports one T cell receptor (beta chain). Its target is unknown. Sequencing used immunoSEQ multiplex PCR; TCRdb keeps in-frame clones, though not all of them. The sample consists of 150,000 to 200,000 clones, about 90% of them appearing once. Pooling was applied to second doses at about 4 or about 12 weeks. Germline-derived CDR1 and CDR2 are GTSNPN and SVGIG (reference sequence). V lost 2 bases and J lost 7; bases outside the gene matches: 10. CDR3 size: 16 residues. These data come from a study of T cell responses to AZD1222 COVID-19 vaccine. Study conclusions and caveats: Vaccine-related CD4 TCRs covered spike, predominating at 160-218 and 743-854. The study sampled repertoires only after the peak T cell response. Spike-specific TCR breadth and depth rose after two AZD1222 doses.

The rearrangement joins TRBV30 to TRBJ1-6; 8 nucleotides agree with TRBD1. Sequencing used peripheral blood, obtained 28 days after the second AZD1222 dose. The clonotype comes from an adult who received the AZD1222 COVID-19 vaccine. DNA for the CDR3: TGTGCCTGGAGTCCCCTGCTCGGACAGGGAAATTCACCCCTCCACTTT. Protein sequence: CAWSPLLGQGNSPLHF.